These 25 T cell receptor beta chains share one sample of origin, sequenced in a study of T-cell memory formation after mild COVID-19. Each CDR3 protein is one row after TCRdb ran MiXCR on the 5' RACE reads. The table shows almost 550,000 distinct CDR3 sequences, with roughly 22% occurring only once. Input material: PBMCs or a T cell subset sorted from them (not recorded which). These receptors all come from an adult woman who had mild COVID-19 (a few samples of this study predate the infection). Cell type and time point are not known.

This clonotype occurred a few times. The CDR3 DNA follows: TGTGCCAGCAGCTCCCGGACAGGCTCGGGGCTATACAATGAGCAGTTCTTC. It translates to CASSSRTGSGLYNEQFF. J is TRBJ2-1 and V is TRBV11-3; 7 bases are a match to TRBD1. CDR3 size: 17 residues. Germline values: CDR1 SGHNT, CDR2 YENEEA. The trim removed 4 bases at V and 4 bases at J, leaving 13 bases unmatched.

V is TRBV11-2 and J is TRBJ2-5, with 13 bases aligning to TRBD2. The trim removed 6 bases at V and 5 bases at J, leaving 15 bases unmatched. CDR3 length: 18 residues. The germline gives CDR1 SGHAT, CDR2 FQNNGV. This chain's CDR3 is CASRRTSGGVPGWETQYF. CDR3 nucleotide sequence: TGTGCCAGCAGGCGTACTAGCGGGGGGGTCCCCGGCTGGGAGACCCAGTACTTC.

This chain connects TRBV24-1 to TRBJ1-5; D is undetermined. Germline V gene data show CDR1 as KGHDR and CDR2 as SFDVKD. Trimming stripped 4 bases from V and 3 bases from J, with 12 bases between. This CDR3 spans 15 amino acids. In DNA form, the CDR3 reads TGTGCCACCAGTGAAACTACATCGGACAATCAGCCCCAGCATTTT. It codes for CATSETTSDNQPQHF.

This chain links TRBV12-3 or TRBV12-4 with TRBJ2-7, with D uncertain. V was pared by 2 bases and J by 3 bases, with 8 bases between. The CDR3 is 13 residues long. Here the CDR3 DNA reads TGTGCCAGCAGTTTATCGAACAACTACGAGCAGTACTTC. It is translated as CASSLSNNYEQYF.

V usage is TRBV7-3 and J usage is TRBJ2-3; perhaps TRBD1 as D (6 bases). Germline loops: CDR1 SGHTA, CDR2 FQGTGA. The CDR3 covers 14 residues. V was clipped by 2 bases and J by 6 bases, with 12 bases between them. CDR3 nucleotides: TGTGCCAGCAGCTTATATTGGGACACCGATACGCAGTATTTT. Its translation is CASSLYWDTDTQYF. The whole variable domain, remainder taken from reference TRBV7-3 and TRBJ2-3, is GAGVSQTPSNKVTEKGKYVELRCDPISGHTALYWYRQSLGQGPEFLIYFQGTGAADDSGLPNDRFFAVRPEGSVSTLKIQRTERGDSAVYLCASSLYWDTDTQYFGPGTRLTVL.

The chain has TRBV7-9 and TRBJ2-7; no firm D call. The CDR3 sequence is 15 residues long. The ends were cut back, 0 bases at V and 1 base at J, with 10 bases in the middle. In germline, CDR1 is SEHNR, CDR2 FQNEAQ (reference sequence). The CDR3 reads CASSLAVGGSYEQYF. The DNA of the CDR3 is TGTGCCAGCAGCTTAGCGGTCGGTGGGTCCTACGAGCAGTACTTC.

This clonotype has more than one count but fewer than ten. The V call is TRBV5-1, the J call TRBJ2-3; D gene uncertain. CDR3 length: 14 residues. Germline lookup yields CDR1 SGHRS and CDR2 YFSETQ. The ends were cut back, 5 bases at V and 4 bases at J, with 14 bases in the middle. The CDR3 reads CASRAETTADTQYF. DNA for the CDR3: TGCGCCAGCAGGGCGGAAACAACAGCAGATACGCAGTATTTT.

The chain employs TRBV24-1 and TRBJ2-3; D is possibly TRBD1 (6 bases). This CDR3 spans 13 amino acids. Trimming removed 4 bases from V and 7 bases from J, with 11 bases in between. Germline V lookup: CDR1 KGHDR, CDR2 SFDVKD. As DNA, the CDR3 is TGTGCCACCAGTGAGCCCACAGGGAATACGCAGTATTTT. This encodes CATSEPTGNTQYF.

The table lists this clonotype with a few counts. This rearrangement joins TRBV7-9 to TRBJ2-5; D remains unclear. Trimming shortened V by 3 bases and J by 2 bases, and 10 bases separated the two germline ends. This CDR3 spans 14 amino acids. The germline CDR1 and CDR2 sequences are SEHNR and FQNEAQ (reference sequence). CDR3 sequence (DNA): TGTGCCAGCAGCTTTGACTTTTCTCAAGAGACCCAGTACTTC. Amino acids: CASSFDFSQETQYF.

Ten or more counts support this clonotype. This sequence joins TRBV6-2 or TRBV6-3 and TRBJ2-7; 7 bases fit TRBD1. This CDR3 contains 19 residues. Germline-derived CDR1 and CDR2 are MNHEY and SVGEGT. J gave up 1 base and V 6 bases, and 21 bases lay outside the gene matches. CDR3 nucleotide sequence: TGTGCCAGCAGCACACCCCTGGACAGGACGTCTAAAGTTTCCTACGAGCAGTACTTC. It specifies CASSTPLDRTSKVSYEQYF.

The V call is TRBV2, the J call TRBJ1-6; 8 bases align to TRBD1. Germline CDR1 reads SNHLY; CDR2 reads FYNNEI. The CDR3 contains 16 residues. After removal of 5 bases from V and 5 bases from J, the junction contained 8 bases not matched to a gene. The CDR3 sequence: CASSLQGASNNSPLHF. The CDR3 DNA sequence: TGTGCCAGCAGTTTGCAGGGGGCCTCTAATAATTCACCCCTCCACTTT.

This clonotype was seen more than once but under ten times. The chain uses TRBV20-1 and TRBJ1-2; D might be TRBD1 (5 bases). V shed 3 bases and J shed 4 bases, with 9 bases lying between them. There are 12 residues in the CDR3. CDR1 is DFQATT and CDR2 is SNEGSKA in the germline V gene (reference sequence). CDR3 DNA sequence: TGCAGTGCTAGGCGTGGGGGCTATGGCTACACCTTC. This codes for CSARRGGYGYTF.

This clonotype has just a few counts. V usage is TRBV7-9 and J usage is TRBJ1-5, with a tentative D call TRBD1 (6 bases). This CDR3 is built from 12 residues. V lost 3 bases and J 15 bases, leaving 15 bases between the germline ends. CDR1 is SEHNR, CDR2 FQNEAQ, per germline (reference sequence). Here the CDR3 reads CASSFEGGGWHF. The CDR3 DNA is TGTGCCAGCAGCTTCGAAGGGGGAGGATGGCATTTT.

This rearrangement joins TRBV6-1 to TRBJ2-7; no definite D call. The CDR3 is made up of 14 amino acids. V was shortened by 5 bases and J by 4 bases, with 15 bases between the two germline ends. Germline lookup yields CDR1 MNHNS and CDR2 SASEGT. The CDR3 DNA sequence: TGTGCCAGCAGTCTTACACCGGTAGGGTACGAGCAGTACTTC. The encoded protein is CASSLTPVGYEQYF.

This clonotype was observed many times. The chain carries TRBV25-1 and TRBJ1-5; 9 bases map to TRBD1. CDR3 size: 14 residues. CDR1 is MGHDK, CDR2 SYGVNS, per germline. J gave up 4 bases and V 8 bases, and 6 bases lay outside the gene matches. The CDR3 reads CASAGTGPNQPQHF. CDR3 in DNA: TGTGCCAGCGCAGGGACAGGGCCTAATCAGCCCCAGCATTTT.

CDR3 protein: CASSNVPGRVLFTSTDTQYF. The CDR3, as DNA: TGTGCCAGCAGTAATGTACCGGGACGAGTTCTTTTTACTAGCACAGATACGCAGTATTTT. This chain joins TRBV6-5 and TRBJ2-3; D could derive from TRBD1 or TRBD2 (5 bases each). V was pared by 5 bases and J by 0 bases, with 27 bases between. The CDR3 extends over 20 amino acids. The germline V gene has CDR1 MNHEY and CDR2 SVGAGI.

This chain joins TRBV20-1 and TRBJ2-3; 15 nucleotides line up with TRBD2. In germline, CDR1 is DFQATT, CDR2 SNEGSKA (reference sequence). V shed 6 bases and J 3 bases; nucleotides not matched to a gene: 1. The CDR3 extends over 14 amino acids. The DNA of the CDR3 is TGCAGTGCGGGGACTAGCGGGGGGACAGATACGCAGTATTTT. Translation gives CSAGTSGGTDTQYF.

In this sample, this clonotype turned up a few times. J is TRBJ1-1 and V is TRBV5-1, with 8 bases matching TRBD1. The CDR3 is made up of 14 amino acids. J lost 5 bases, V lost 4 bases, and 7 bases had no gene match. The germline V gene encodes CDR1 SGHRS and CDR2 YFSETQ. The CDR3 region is CASSDGQGDTEAFF. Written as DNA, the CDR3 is TGCGCCAGCAGCGATGGACAGGGAGATACTGAAGCTTTCTTT. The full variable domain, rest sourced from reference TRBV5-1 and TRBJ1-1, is KAGVTQTPRYLIKTRGQQVTLSCSPISGHRSVSWYQQTPGQGLQFLFEYFSETQRNKGNFPGRFSGRQFSNSRSEMNVSTLELGDSALYLCASSDGQGDTEAFFGQGTRLTVV.

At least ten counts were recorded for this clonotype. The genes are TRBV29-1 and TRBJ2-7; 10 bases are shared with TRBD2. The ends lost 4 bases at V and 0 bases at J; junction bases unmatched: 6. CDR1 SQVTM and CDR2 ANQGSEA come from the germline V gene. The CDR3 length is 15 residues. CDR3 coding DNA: TGCAGCGTTGTGCTAGCGGGAGCTCCCTCCTACGAGCAGTACTTC. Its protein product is CSVVLAGAPSYEQYF.

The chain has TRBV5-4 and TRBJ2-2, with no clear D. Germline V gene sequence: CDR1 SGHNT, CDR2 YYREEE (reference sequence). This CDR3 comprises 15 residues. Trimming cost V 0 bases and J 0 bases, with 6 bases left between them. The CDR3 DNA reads TGTGCCAGCAGCTTGGATCGCCCGAACACCGGGGAGCTGTTTTTT. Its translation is CASSLDRPNTGELFF. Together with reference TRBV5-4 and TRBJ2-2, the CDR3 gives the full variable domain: ETGVTQSPTHLIKTRGQQVTLRCSSQSGHNTVSWYQQALGQGPQFIFQYYREEENGRGNFPPRFSGLQFPNYSSELNVNALELDDSALYLCASSLDRPNTGELFFGEGSRLTVL.

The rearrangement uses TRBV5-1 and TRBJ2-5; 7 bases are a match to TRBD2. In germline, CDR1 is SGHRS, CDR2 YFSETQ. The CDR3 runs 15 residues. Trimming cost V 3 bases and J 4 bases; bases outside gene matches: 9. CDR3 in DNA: TGCGCCAGCAGCTCCGGTGGACTAGAAGGAGAGACCCAGTACTTC. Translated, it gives CASSSGGLEGETQYF.

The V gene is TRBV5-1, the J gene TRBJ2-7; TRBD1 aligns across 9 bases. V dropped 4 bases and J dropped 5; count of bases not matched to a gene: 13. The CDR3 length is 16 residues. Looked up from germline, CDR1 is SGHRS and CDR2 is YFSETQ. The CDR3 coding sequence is TGCGCCAGCAGCCCGCTAAAAGGGACAGGGTCCCACGAGCAGTACTTC. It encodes CASSPLKGTGSHEQYF.

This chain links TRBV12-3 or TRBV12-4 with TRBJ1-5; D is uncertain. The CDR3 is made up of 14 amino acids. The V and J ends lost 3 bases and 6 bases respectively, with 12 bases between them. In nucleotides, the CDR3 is TGTGCCAGCAGTTTTGGGCGGTTTAGTCAGCCCCAGCATTTT. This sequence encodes CASSFGRFSQPQHF.

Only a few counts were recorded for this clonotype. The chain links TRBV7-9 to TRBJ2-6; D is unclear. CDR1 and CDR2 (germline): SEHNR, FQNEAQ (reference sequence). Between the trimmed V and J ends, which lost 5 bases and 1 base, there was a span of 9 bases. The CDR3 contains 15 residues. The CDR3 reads CASSPILSGANVLTF. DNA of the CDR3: TGTGCCAGCAGCCCAATCTTATCTGGGGCCAACGTCCTGACTTTC.

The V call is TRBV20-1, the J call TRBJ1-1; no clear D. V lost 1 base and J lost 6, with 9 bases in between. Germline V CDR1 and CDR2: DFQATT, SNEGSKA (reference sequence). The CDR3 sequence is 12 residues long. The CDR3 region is CSARGAGPEAFF. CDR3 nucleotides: TGCAGTGCTAGAGGAGCAGGACCTGAAGCTTTCTTT.